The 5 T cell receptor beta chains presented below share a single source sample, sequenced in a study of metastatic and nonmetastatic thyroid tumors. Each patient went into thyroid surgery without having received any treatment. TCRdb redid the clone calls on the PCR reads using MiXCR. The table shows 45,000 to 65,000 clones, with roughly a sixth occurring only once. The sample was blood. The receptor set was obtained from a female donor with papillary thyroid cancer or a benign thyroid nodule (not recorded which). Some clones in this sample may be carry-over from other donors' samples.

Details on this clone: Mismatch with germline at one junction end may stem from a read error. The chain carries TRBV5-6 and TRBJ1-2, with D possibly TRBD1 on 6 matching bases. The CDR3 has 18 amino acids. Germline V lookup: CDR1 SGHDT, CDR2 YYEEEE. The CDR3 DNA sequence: TGTGTCAGCATCTTGGATGGGGGCAACCTCATGAAAAACTATGGCTACACCTTC. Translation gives CVSILDGGNLMKNYGYTF.

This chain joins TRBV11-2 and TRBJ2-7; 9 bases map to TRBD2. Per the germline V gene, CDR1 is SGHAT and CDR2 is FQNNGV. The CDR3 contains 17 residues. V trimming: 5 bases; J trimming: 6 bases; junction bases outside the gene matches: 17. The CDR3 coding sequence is TGTGCCAGCAGCCATCCCGCGGGGAGACTAGCGGCTCGCGAGCAGTACTTC. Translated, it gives CASSHPAGRLAAREQYF.

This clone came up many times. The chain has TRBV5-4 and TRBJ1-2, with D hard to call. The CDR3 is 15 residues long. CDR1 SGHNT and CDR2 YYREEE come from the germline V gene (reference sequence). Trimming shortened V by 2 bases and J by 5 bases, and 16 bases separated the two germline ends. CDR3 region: CASSFSLGPQYGYTF. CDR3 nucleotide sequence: TGTGCCAGCAGCTTTTCGCTAGGGCCACAGTATGGCTACACCTTC.

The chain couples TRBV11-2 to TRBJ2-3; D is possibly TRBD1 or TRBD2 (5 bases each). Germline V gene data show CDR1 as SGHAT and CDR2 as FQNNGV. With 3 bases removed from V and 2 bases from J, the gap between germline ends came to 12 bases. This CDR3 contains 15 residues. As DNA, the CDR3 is TGTGCCAGCAGCTTGGGGACGGGTGACACAGATACGCAGTATTTT. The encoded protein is CASSLGTGDTDTQYF.

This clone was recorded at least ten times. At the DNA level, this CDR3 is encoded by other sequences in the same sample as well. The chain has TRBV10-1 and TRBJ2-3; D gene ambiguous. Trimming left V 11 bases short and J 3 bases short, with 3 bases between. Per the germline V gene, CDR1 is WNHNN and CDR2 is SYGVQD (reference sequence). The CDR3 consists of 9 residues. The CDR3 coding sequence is TGCGCCGTTACAGATACGCAGTATTTT. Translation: CAVTDTQYF.